What follows are 10 T cell receptor beta chains derived from one specimen sequenced in a study of CD8+CD57+ T cells in acquired aplastic anemia. Patients chosen for sequencing had CD8+CD57+ cells that had expanded, as shown by flow cytometry. Profiles of TCR beta VDJ and CDR3 were generated from a genomic DNA template. TCRdb re-derived calls from the reads in MiXCR, one entry per CDR3 protein. The repertoire has 250,000 to 350,000 distinct CDR3 sequences, under 60% of them found once; the top ten carry around 1.3%. Sequencing was performed on sorted CD4+, CD8+, or CD8+CD57+ T cells (not recorded which) from PBMCs. These TCRs come from a human donor with aplastic anemia.

The rearrangement joins TRBV10-1 to TRBJ2-6; D is perhaps TRBD2 (5 bases). V lost 3 bases and J lost 2, with 11 bases in between. There are 16 residues in the CDR3. The V gene's germline CDR1 is WNHNN and CDR2 SYGVQD (reference sequence). The CDR3, as DNA: TGCGCCAGCAGTGACCCCCGGGAACCTGGGGCCAACGTCCTGACTTTC. Amino acids: CASSDPREPGANVLTF.

The V call is TRBV6-5, the J call TRBJ1-1; D is perhaps TRBD1 (5 bases). Germline CDR1 is MNHEY and CDR2 is SVGAGI. The V end was cut by 8 bases, the J end by 8 bases, with 12 bases between. This CDR3 is built from 11 residues. CDR3 in DNA: TGTGCCAGCGGGGGGGTCGTCGAAGCTTTCTTT. Protein: CASGGVVEAFF.

V usage is TRBV5-1 and J usage is TRBJ2-2, with D possibly TRBD1 on 8 matching bases. The germline CDR1 and CDR2 sequences are SGHRS and YFSETQ. This CDR3 region has 14 residues. With 5 bases removed from V and 7 bases from J, the gap between germline ends came to 15 bases. The CDR3 sequence is CASSPDREGGELFF. The DNA for the CDR3 is TGCGCCAGCAGTCCGGACAGGGAGGGCGGGGAGCTGTTTTTT. Using reference TRBV5-1 and TRBJ2-2 for the parts outside the CDR3, the full variable domain is KAGVTQTPRYLIKTRGQQVTLSCSPISGHRSVSWYQQTPGQGLQFLFEYFSETQRNKGNFPGRFSGRQFSNSRSEMNVSTLELGDSALYLCASSPDREGGELFFGEGSRLTVL.

This clonotype was found many times. The rearrangement joins TRBV3-1 to TRBJ1-6; 7 nucleotides line up with TRBD1. Germline loops: CDR1 LGHDT, CDR2 YNNKEL (reference sequence). This CDR3 spans 15 amino acids. The V gene end was trimmed by 0 bases and the J gene end by 7 bases; junction bases not matched to a gene: 3. DNA of the CDR3: TGTGCCAGCAGCCAAGAAGCAGGGGGAAATTCACCCCTCCACTTT. This encodes CASSQEAGGNSPLHF.

V is TRBV19 and J is TRBJ2-5, with TRBD2 matching 10 bases. The trim removed 4 bases at V and 4 bases at J, leaving 6 bases unmatched. The CDR3 is 15 amino acids. CDR1 is LNHDA and CDR2 is SQIVND in the germline V gene (reference sequence). The DNA of the CDR3 is TGTGCCAGTAGTACTAGCGGGGGCCGGGGAGAGACCCAGTACTTC. Protein product: CASSTSGGRGETQYF.

The chain has TRBV5-6 and TRBJ2-4, with a weak D call TRBD2 (6 bases). V was pared by 2 bases and J by 5 bases, with 11 bases between. The CDR3 consists of 14 residues. Per the germline V gene, CDR1 is SGHDT and CDR2 is YYEEEE. The CDR3 sequence: CASSFWGGENIQYF. CDR3 bases: TGTGCCAGCAGCTTTTGGGGAGGCGAAAACATTCAGTACTTC.

The chain links TRBV19 to TRBJ1-2, with a possible D match to TRBD1 (5 bases). CDR3 length equals 14 residues. Trimming removed 7 bases from V and 4 bases from J, with 16 bases in between. Germline V gene data show CDR1 as LNHDA and CDR2 as SQIVND (reference sequence). CDR3 in amino acids: CASTSRDGLYGYTF. The CDR3 bases are TGTGCCAGTACATCCCGGGACGGTCTCTATGGCTACACCTTC.

The V and J genes are TRBV5-1 and TRBJ2-3, with 9 positions matching TRBD2. Per the germline V gene, CDR1 is SGHRS and CDR2 is YFSETQ. Losses at the gene ends were 4 bases for V and 4 bases for J; bases not matched to a gene: 1. This CDR3 contains 13 residues. The CDR3 loop is CASSGGRADTQYF. CDR3 coding DNA: TGCGCCAGCAGCGGCGGGAGGGCAGATACGCAGTATTTT. Combining the CDR3 with reference TRBV5-1 and TRBJ2-3 gives the whole variable domain KAGVTQTPRYLIKTRGQQVTLSCSPISGHRSVSWYQQTPGQGLQFLFEYFSETQRNKGNFPGRFSGRQFSNSRSEMNVSTLELGDSALYLCASSGGRADTQYFGPGTRLTVL.

Note on this clonotype: The junction differs from germline at one of its ends, possibly a read error. CDR3 residues: CASSGGSSYNSPLHF. CDR3 DNA sequence: TGCGCTAGCAGTGGGGGAAGCTCCTATAATTCACCCCTCCACTTT. The rearrangement links TRBV5-1 to TRBJ1-6; weak D call: TRBD1 (5 bases). Germline CDR1 SGHRS, CDR2 YFSETQ. The CDR3 is made up of 15 amino acids.

The table lists this clonotype with a count of one. This chain connects TRBV25-1 to TRBJ2-1; D not certain. V shed 5 bases and J shed 5 bases, with 10 bases lying between them. Germline lookup yields CDR1 MGHDK and CDR2 SYGVNS. The CDR3 sequence is 13 residues long. Here the CDR3 reads CASSQPNDNEQFF. CDR3 sequence (DNA): TGTGCCAGCAGTCAGCCAAATGACAATGAGCAGTTCTTC.